Below, 17 T cell receptor beta chains from the same sample are listed, as sequenced in a study of blood T cell repertoires in COVID-19. Sequencing was performed with immunoSEQ multiplex PCR; in TCRdb, only in-frame clones are kept and a portion is missing. The sample has under 400,000 clones; 88% are singletons. Specimen: PBMCs or T cells enriched from blood (not recorded which). These receptors were taken from a woman aged 30 to 39 who had been exposed to COVID-19.

The chain couples TRBV19 to TRBJ2-3; TRBD1 matches 9 bases. In germline, CDR1 is LNHDA, CDR2 SQIVND (reference sequence). The V and J ends lost 6 bases and 5 bases, in that order; junction bases with no gene match: 6. The CDR3 contains 14 residues. As DNA, the CDR3 is TGTGCCAGTAGCGGTCTGACAGGGGGAGATACGCAGTATTTT. This encodes CASSGLTGGDTQYF.

The gene calls are TRBV7-3 and TRBJ1-1, with a possible D match to TRBD1 (6 bases). Germline V gene sequence: CDR1 SGHTA, CDR2 FQGTGA. The V end was cut by 9 bases, the J end by 1 base, with 30 bases between. CDR3 length equals 19 residues. CDR3 sequence reads: CARGGEVPGRGAENTEAFF. The DNA of the CDR3 is TGTGCCAGAGGAGGGGAGGTTCCCGGGAGGGGGGCAGAGAACACTGAAGCTTTCTTT.

Here the CDR3 DNA reads TGTGCCAGCAGACCCGGGACTACCCCCTACGAGCAGTACTTC. Amino acids: CASRPGTTPYEQYF. The chain is built from TRBV28 and TRBJ2-7; 7 bases are shared with TRBD2. Germline CDR1 is MDHEN and CDR2 is SYDVKM. CDR3 length equals 14 residues. The J segment lost 2 bases and the V segment lost 6 bases, leaving 7 bases of the junction unmatched.

The genes are TRBV4-1 and TRBJ2-1; 9 bases align to TRBD2. The CDR3 is 16 amino acids. The V and J ends lost 0 bases and 6 bases, in that order; junction bases with no gene match: 6. CDR1 and CDR2 (germline): MGHRA, YSYEKL. As DNA, the CDR3 is TGCGCCAGCAGCCAAGATTTGGCGGGAGGGGTCAATGAGCAGTTCTTC. This codes for CASSQDLAGGVNEQFF.

V gene TRBV24-1 combines with J gene TRBJ2-1; D ambiguous. CDR3 length equals 15 residues. Germline CDR1 and CDR2: KGHDR and SFDVKD. Trimming took 4 bases from V and 8 from J, leaving 17 bases between them. The CDR3, as DNA: TGTGCCACCAGTGACGTTGGGTTATCTAGGTATGAGCAGTTCTTC. Amino acid sequence: CATSDVGLSRYEQFF.

In this sample, this clone turned up a few times. V gene TRBV7-9 combines with J gene TRBJ1-5, with TRBD1 matching 9 bases. CDR1 is SEHNR and CDR2 is FQNEAQ in the germline V gene (reference sequence). With 4 bases clipped from V and 4 bases from J, the junction kept 5 bases outside the gene matches. The CDR3 is 15 residues long. CDR3 amino acids: CASSSPGQGNQPQHF. The DNA of the CDR3 is TGTGCCAGCAGCTCACCGGGACAGGGTAATCAGCCCCAGCATTTT.

The chain couples TRBV30 to TRBJ2-3, with 9 bases identical to TRBD1. V trimming: 2 bases; J trimming: 4 bases; junction bases outside the gene matches: 7. The CDR3 is 15 residues long. CDR1 is GTSNPN and CDR2 is SVGIG in the germline V gene (reference sequence). CDR3 bases: TGTGCCTGGAGTCCGTGGACAGGGGTGCCAGATACGCAGTATTTT. Residues: CAWSPWTGVPDTQYF.

The chain recombines TRBV2 with TRBJ2-7, with 9 bases identical to TRBD2. The CDR3 has 16 amino acids. The V and J ends lost 9 bases and 1 base, in that order; junction bases with no gene match: 13. Germline CDR1 SNHLY, CDR2 FYNNEI. Here the CDR3 reads CASSSSLAGTSYEQYF. The CDR3 DNA reads TGTGCCAGTTCGTCATCCCTAGCGGGGACGTCCTACGAGCAGTACTTC.

The chain couples TRBV13 to TRBJ2-1, with a tentative D call TRBD2 (5 bases). The V end was cut by 1 base, the J end by 9 bases, with 25 bases between. CDR3 length: 18 amino acids. From germline, CDR1 is PRHDT and CDR2 FYEKMQ (reference sequence). The CDR3 sequence is CASSLVLANSRAGREQFF. The CDR3, as DNA: TGTGCCAGCAGCTTAGTCCTAGCAAACTCCCGCGCCGGCCGTGAGCAGTTCTTC.

The chain uses TRBV9 and TRBJ2-1; 11 bases match TRBD2. From germline, CDR1 is SGDLS and CDR2 YYNGEE. The CDR3 length is 17 residues. V was pared by 0 bases and J by 2 bases, with 4 bases of the junction left unmatched. CDR3 region: CASSVVPGLAAYNEQFF. In DNA, the CDR3 is TGTGCCAGCAGCGTAGTTCCGGGACTAGCGGCCTACAATGAGCAGTTCTTC. Looking up the rest from reference TRBV9 and TRBJ2-1 gives the full variable domain: DSGVTQTPKHLITATGQRVTLRCSPRSGDLSVYWYQQSLDQGLQFLIQYYNGEERAKGNILERFSAQQFPDLHSELNLSSLELGDSALYFCASSVVPGLAAYNEQFFGPGTRLTVL.

The rearrangement links TRBV7-6 to TRBJ2-2; D unclear. Trimming left V 1 base short and J 0 bases short, with 6 bases between. Germline CDR1 is SGHVS and CDR2 is FNYEAQ. This CDR3 contains 15 residues. In DNA, the CDR3 is TGTGCCAGCAGCTTAGTACAAGCGAACACCGGGGAGCTGTTTTTT. Amino acid sequence: CASSLVQANTGELFF.

V usage is TRBV28 and J usage is TRBJ2-7; 7 bases align to TRBD1. Germline V CDR1 and CDR2: MDHEN, SYDVKM. V gave up 6 bases and J gave up 4 bases; unmatched junction bases: 12. This CDR3 spans 15 amino acids. The CDR3 region is CASRRTGADSYEQYF. CDR3 in DNA: TGTGCCAGCAGGCGTACAGGGGCGGACTCGTACGAGCAGTACTTC.

J is TRBJ2-7 and V is TRBV7-9, with 10 bases identical to TRBD2. Germline CDR1 reads SEHNR; CDR2 reads FQNEAQ (reference sequence). This CDR3 comprises 17 residues. With V trimmed by 6 bases and J by 0 bases, 11 bases remained unmatched. DNA for the CDR3: TGTGCCAGCAGGGGGGGGCTAGCGGGAGACCCCTCCTACGAGCAGTACTTC. Encoded protein: CASRGGLAGDPSYEQYF.

The rearrangement uses TRBV14 and TRBJ2-3, with D possibly being TRBD1 (5 bases). The length of the CDR3 is 16 residues. Germline CDR1 reads SGHDN; CDR2 reads FVKESK. Trimming cost V 1 base and J 2 bases, with 13 bases left between them. The CDR3: CASSQGPGFPTDTQYF. DNA for the CDR3: TGTGCCAGCAGCCAAGGTCCAGGGTTCCCCACAGATACGCAGTATTTT.

DNA for the CDR3: TGTGCCAGCAGCTTATTCGGGCAGGGGCAGTCCTATGGCTACACCTTC. It translates to CASSLFGQGQSYGYTF. J is TRBJ1-2 and V is TRBV13, with TRBD1 as a possible D gene (6 bases). V gave up 2 bases and J gave up 4 bases, with 17 bases separating them. Germline values: CDR1 PRHDT, CDR2 FYEKMQ (reference sequence). The CDR3 length is 16 residues.

The CDR3 nucleotides read TGTGCCACCAGCAGATCCTACGGGACAACTAATGAAAAACTGTTTTTT. Protein: CATSRSYGTTNEKLFF. The chain joins TRBV15 to TRBJ1-4, with no clear D. The CDR3 consists of 16 residues. The V end was cut by 2 bases, the J end by 0 bases, with 10 bases between. Per the germline V gene, CDR1 is LNHNV and CDR2 is YYDKDF (reference sequence).

The V and J genes are TRBV20-1 and TRBJ2-2; TRBD2 agrees at 8 bases. The CDR3 is 16 residues long. V dropped 3 bases and J dropped 6; count of bases not matched to a gene: 12. Looked up from germline, CDR1 is DFQATT and CDR2 is SNEGSKA (reference sequence). In nucleotides, the CDR3 is TGCAGTGCTAGTCCCCGAACCGGGAGGGTGGCCGGGGAGCTGTTTTTT. Translated, it gives CSASPRTGRVAGELFF.